Listed here is a single T cell receptor beta chain. PCR amplification relied on 60 Vbeta primers (plus 13 Jbeta primers). The method was immunoSEQ multiplex PCR; TCRdb's version includes in-frame clones alone and lacks a portion of them. The top ten clones hold 5% to 8.5% of a sample with some 140,000 clones, roughly 78% of them seen once. The data were obtained in a study of cytomegalovirus exposure and HLA in healthy donors. The trim removed 5 bases at V and 3 bases at J, leaving 7 bases unmatched. The CDR3 totals 15 residues. Germline CDR1 is LNHDA and CDR2 is SQIVND (reference sequence). Sequenced input: PBMCs. The sequence was obtained from a man aged 35 to 55 in good health and CMV-seropositive. The rearrangement uses TRBV19 and TRBJ2-5, with TRBD1 matching over 9 bases. The CDR3 nucleotides are TGTGCCAGTAGTCGCTACAGGGGGCTAGAAGAGACCCAGTACTTC. Translating it yields CASSRYRGLEETQYF.